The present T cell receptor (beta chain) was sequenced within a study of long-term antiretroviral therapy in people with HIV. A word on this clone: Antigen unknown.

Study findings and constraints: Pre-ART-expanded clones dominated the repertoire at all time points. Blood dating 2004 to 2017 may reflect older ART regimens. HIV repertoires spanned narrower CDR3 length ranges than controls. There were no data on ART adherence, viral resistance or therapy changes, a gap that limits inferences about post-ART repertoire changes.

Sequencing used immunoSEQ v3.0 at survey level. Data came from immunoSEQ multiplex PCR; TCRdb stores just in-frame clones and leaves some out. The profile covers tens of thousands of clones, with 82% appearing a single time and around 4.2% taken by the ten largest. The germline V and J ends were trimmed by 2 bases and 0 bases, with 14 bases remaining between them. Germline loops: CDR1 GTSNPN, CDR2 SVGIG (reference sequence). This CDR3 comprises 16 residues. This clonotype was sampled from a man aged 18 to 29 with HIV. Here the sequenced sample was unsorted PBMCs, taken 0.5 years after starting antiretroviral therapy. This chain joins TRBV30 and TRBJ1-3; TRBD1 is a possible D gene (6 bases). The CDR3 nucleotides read TGTGCCTGGAGTTCAGGACAGCAAAGCTCTGGAAACACCATATATTTT. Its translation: CAWSSGQQSSGNTIYF.